Presented here are 25 T cell receptor beta chains from one specimen sequenced in a study of T cell responses to AZD1222 COVID-19 vaccine (TCRdb year 2021). The time point label here, explained by the study, means: about 28 days (+/-7) after the second vaccine dose. The receptor library was made with the immunoSEQ multiplex PCR assay. Held by TCRdb, this immuneACCESS table contains in-frame sequences only and omits some clones. Under half of the omission traces to an unresolved V gene where checked; the cause of the rest is unknown. Counted in this sample were around 150,000 clones; over 90% of them appeared once. 3.5% to 4.5% of the sample is in the top ten clones. The material was peripheral blood, obtained 28 days after the second AZD1222 dose. These receptors were collected from an adult who received the AZD1222 COVID-19 vaccine.

The chain employs TRBV9 and TRBJ1-2, with unresolved D. The CDR3 is 16 amino acids. V was shortened by 0 bases and J by 2 bases, with 14 bases between the two germline ends. CDR1 and CDR2 from the germline V gene are SGDLS and YYNGEE. CDR3 DNA: TGTGCCAGCAGCGTAGGTCCTACACTTACGAACTATGGCTACACCTTC. Translation: CASSVGPTLTNYGYTF.

The chain is built from TRBV28 and TRBJ1-5; TRBD1 matches 7 bases. The CDR3 length is 13 residues. V dropped 7 bases and J dropped 1; count of bases not matched to a gene: 1. Germline V gene sequence: CDR1 MDHEN, CDR2 SYDVKM. The CDR3 is CASKGGSNQPQHF. Here the CDR3 DNA reads TGTGCCAGCAAAGGGGGCAGCAATCAGCCCCAGCATTTT. The whole variable domain, remainder taken from reference TRBV28 and TRBJ1-5, is DVKVTQSSRYLVKRTGEKVFLECVQDMDHENMFWYRQDPGLGLRLIYFSYDVKMKEKGDIPEGYSVSREKKERFSLILESASTNQTSMYLCASKGGSNQPQHFGDGTRLSIL.

The V and J genes are TRBV24-1 and TRBJ2-5; D ambiguous. The CDR3 length is 13 residues. Germline values: CDR1 KGHDR, CDR2 SFDVKD. The V gene lost 3 bases and the J gene lost 5 bases, with 9 bases spanning the gap. CDR3 in DNA: TGTGCCACCAGTGATCCCCTAGGGGAGACCCAGTACTTC. It specifies CATSDPLGETQYF.

The chain couples TRBV7-8 to TRBJ2-4, with D hard to call. CDR1 and CDR2 (germline): SGHVS, FQNEAQ. With 1 base removed from V and 7 bases from J, the gap between germline ends came to 11 bases. The CDR3 extends over 14 amino acids. The CDR3 loop reads CASSLDPYSNIQYF. The CDR3 DNA sequence: TGTGCCAGCAGCTTAGACCCTTACAGCAACATTCAGTACTTC.

The rearrangement joins TRBV20-1 to TRBJ2-7; the D is unclear. CDR1 DFQATT and CDR2 SNEGSKA come from the germline V gene (reference sequence). There are 11 residues in the CDR3. V was shortened by 0 bases and J by 11 bases, with 11 bases between the two germline ends. In DNA, the CDR3 is TGCAGTGCTAGAGAGGAGACAACAGAGTACTTC. It is translated as CSAREETTEYF.

CDR3 residues: CASSDSSRELGGELFF. The CDR3 DNA follows: TGTGCCAGCAGTGACTCGTCGCGGGAGTTGGGCGGGGAGCTGTTTTTT. The chain links TRBV6-4 to TRBJ2-2; TRBD2 aligns across 7 bases. Per the germline V gene, CDR1 is MRHNA and CDR2 is SNTAGT. Unmatched junction bases numbered 8, after V lost 0 bases and J lost 7 bases. This CDR3 has 16 amino acids.

J is TRBJ1-2 and V is TRBV7-9; D uncertain. The CDR3 is 13 residues long. The V gene lost 3 bases and the J gene lost 0 bases, with 5 bases spanning the gap. CDR1 SEHNR and CDR2 FQNEAQ come from the germline V gene (reference sequence). This chain's CDR3 is CASSLPANYGYTF. The CDR3 DNA follows: TGTGCCAGCAGCTTGCCAGCTAACTATGGCTACACCTTC.

The V call is TRBV2, the J call TRBJ1-1; D gene uncertain. V was pared by 7 bases and J by 0 bases, with 12 bases between. CDR1 is SNHLY and CDR2 is FYNNEI in the germline V gene. The CDR3 is made up of 14 amino acids. The CDR3: CASTPDRVNTEAFF. In DNA form, the CDR3 reads TGTGCCAGCACTCCGGACCGCGTGAACACTGAAGCTTTCTTT.

This clone was detected a few times. The chain recombines TRBV5-4 with TRBJ1-2; no reliable D call. CDR1 and CDR2 (germline): SGHNT, YYREEE (reference sequence). V was shortened by 1 base and J by 3 bases, with 19 bases between the two germline ends. The CDR3 runs to 17 residues. The CDR3 nucleotides read TGTGCCAGCAGCTTGAGAGGTGTGCCAGGACGGGACTATGGCTACACCTTC. Its protein product is CASSLRGVPGRDYGYTF.

The chain couples TRBV7-3 to TRBJ2-2; TRBD2 is a possible D gene (6 bases). V was clipped by 4 bases and J by 4 bases, with 10 bases between them. Germline CDR1 reads SGHTA; CDR2 reads FQGTGA. This CDR3 is 14 amino acids long. The chain's CDR3 is CASSSGLSTGELFF. The CDR3 DNA reads TGTGCCAGCAGCTCGGGACTGAGCACCGGGGAGCTGTTTTTT.

The chain uses TRBV12-3 or TRBV12-4 and TRBJ1-2; D is ambiguous. The germline V and J ends were trimmed by 4 bases and 7 bases, with 13 bases remaining between them. The CDR3 covers 13 residues. The CDR3 coding sequence is TGTGCCAGCAGTTCACGCCGCCCGGGTGGCTACACCTTC. Protein product: CASSSRRPGGYTF.

The chain couples TRBV19 to TRBJ1-5, with 9 bases lining up with TRBD1. This CDR3 has 15 residues. The V segment lost 5 bases and the J segment 11 bases; nucleotides outside the gene matches: 13. The germline V gene has CDR1 LNHDA and CDR2 SQIVND (reference sequence). The CDR3 loop reads CASSPETGGTGAQHF. For the CDR3, the DNA is TGTGCCAGTAGTCCCGAGACAGGGGGGACGGGAGCCCAGCATTTT.

This clone occurred a few times. CDR3 residues: CASRRTGDGSGANVLTF. CDR3 DNA sequence: TGTGCCAGCAGGCGGACAGGGGACGGTTCAGGGGCCAACGTCCTGACTTTC. This chain joins TRBV27 and TRBJ2-6; 9 positions agree with TRBD1. This CDR3 is built from 17 residues. CDR1 and CDR2 (germline): MNHEY, SMNVEV (reference sequence). Unmatched junction bases numbered 10, after V lost 6 bases and J lost 4 bases.

Of note for this clone: Sequence at one end of the junction differs from germline and may be a read error. V gene TRBV29-1 combines with J gene TRBJ2-1; 9 positions agree with TRBD2. Germline-derived CDR1 and CDR2 are SQVTM and ANQGSEA. The CDR3 extends over 14 amino acids. This CDR3 is CSGEAGGPFNEQFF. DNA for the CDR3: TGCAGCGGTGAAGCGGGAGGACCTTTCAATGAGCAGTTCTTC.

The V and J genes are TRBV27 and TRBJ1-4; 11 bases line up with TRBD1. Trimming took 6 bases from V and 3 from J; bases not matched to a gene: 9. Germline CDR1 and CDR2: MNHEY and SMNVEV (reference sequence). The CDR3 has 17 amino acids. For the CDR3, the DNA is TGTGCCAGCAGCCGTCGGACAGGGGGCCCCCCTAATGAAAAACTGTTTTTT. Amino acids: CASSRRTGGPPNEKLFF. Supplemented by reference TRBV27 and TRBJ1-4, the full variable domain reads EAQVTQNPRYLITVTGKKLTVTCSQNMNHEYMSWYRQDPGLGLRQIYYSMNVEVTDKGDVPEGYKVSRKEKRNFPLILESPSPNQTSLYFCASSRRTGGPPNEKLFFGSGTQLSVL.

The rearrangement uses TRBV3-1 (or the pseudogene TRBV3-2) and TRBJ2-1; either TRBD1 or TRBD2 may supply D (5 bases each). Deletions cut 0 bases from V and 8 bases from J, with 14 bases between. CDR3 length: 15 amino acids. Germline CDR1 LGHDT, CDR2 YNNKEL (reference sequence). The CDR3 DNA reads as TGTGCCAGCAGCCAAGAGGCCGCCGGGGCGTATGAGCAGTTCTTC. Translation: CASSQEAAGAYEQFF.

This clone was seen a handful of times. The V call is TRBV9, the J call TRBJ1-3; D gene unclear. The CDR3 runs 14 residues. CDR1 is SGDLS and CDR2 is YYNGEE in the germline V gene. V lost 0 bases, J lost 2 bases, and 6 bases lay in between. The CDR3 loop is CASSVDLAGNTIYF. The CDR3 nucleotides are TGTGCCAGCAGCGTAGATTTGGCTGGAAACACCATATATTTT.

This chain uses TRBV7-2 with TRBJ2-7, with 10 bases that match TRBD1. The J segment lost 3 bases and the V segment lost 5 bases, leaving 10 bases of the junction unmatched. This CDR3 region has 16 residues. From germline, CDR1 is SGHTA and CDR2 FQGNSA. CDR3 protein: CASSGPGQGTYYEQYF. The CDR3 nucleotides read TGTGCCAGCAGCGGACCGGGACAGGGGACTTACTACGAGCAGTACTTC.

The genes are TRBV19 and TRBJ1-5; no firm D call. Trimming removed 7 bases at V and 0 bases at J, with 19 bases between. The germline V gene encodes CDR1 LNHDA and CDR2 SQIVND (reference sequence). The CDR3 extends over 17 amino acids. The CDR3 here is CASTASNLLYSNQPQHF. In DNA, the CDR3 is TGTGCCAGTACCGCCTCGAACCTCTTATATAGCAATCAGCCCCAGCATTTT.

This clone has just one count. The chain has TRBV7-3 and TRBJ2-5; D ambiguous. In germline, CDR1 is SGHTA, CDR2 FQGTGA. V dropped 2 bases and J dropped 3 bases, with 7 bases sitting between them. The CDR3 covers 13 residues. This CDR3 is CASSLGLEETQYF. The CDR3, as DNA: TGTGCCAGCAGCTTAGGCCTCGAAGAGACCCAGTACTTC.

The DNA of the CDR3 is TGTGCCAGCAGCCCCCGGGACAGGGGCCTATATGGCTACACCTTC. Its protein product is CASSPRDRGLYGYTF. The chain employs TRBV7-9 and TRBJ1-2, with 10 bases that match TRBD1. The CDR3 extends over 15 amino acids. The trim removed 5 bases at V and 5 bases at J, leaving 8 bases unmatched. Germline values: CDR1 SEHNR, CDR2 FQNEAQ (reference sequence). The full variable domain, its missing parts supplied by reference TRBV7-9 and TRBJ1-2, is DTGVSQNPRHKITKRGQNVTFRCDPISEHNRLYWYRQTLGQGPEFLTYFQNEAQLEKSRLLSDRFSAERPKGSFSTLEIQRTEQGDSAMYLCASSPRDRGLYGYTFGSGTRLTVV.

This clone was seen just once. The chain links TRBV11-2 to TRBJ2-3; 13 bases fit TRBD2. The trim removed 5 bases at V and 9 bases at J, leaving 8 bases unmatched. CDR1 and CDR2 from the germline V gene are SGHAT and FQNNGV. The CDR3 runs to 15 residues. CDR3: CASSNGLAGVETQYF. For the CDR3, the DNA is TGTGCCAGCAGCAACGGACTAGCGGGAGTGGAAACGCAGTATTTT.

This rearrangement joins TRBV19 to TRBJ1-1; tentative D call: TRBD1 (5 bases). Trimming took 8 bases from V and 10 from J, leaving 14 bases between them. Germline CDR1 is LNHDA and CDR2 is SQIVND (reference sequence). The CDR3 runs to 11 residues. CDR3 protein: CASGTGSGAFF. The CDR3 nucleotides are TGTGCCAGTGGGACCGGGAGTGGAGCTTTCTTT.

The chain uses TRBV7-3 and TRBJ2-2; tentatively, D is TRBD1 (5 bases). Germline-derived CDR1 and CDR2 are SGHTA and FQGTGA. The CDR3 length is 13 residues. V lost 4 bases and J 6 bases, leaving 9 bases between the germline ends. Here the CDR3 reads CASSSGHSGELFF. The CDR3, as DNA: TGTGCCAGCAGCTCCGGACATTCCGGGGAGCTGTTTTTT. The complete variable domain, with remaining parts taken from reference TRBV7-3 and TRBJ2-2, reads GAGVSQTPSNKVTEKGKYVELRCDPISGHTALYWYRQSLGQGPEFLIYFQGTGAADDSGLPNDRFFAVRPEGSVSTLKIQRTERGDSAVYLCASSSGHSGELFFGEGSRLTVL.

V usage is TRBV19 and J usage is TRBJ2-4; D may be TRBD1 or TRBD2 (5 bases each). Germline V gives CDR1 LNHDA, CDR2 SQIVND (reference sequence). CDR3 length equals 17 residues. The germline V and J ends were trimmed by 5 bases and 2 bases, with 19 bases remaining between them. DNA of the CDR3: TGTGCCAGTAGTTCCCCGGGACGGTGGATAACCAAAAACATTCAGTACTTC. This translates into CASSSPGRWITKNIQYF.